This T cell receptor (beta chain) was obtained from a study of T cells in Graves' hyperthyroidism and ophthalmopathy. Germline V gives CDR1 SGHTA, CDR2 FQGTGA. CDR3 length: 15 residues. Trimming shortened V by 1 base and J by 0 bases, and 6 bases separated the two germline ends. Notes on this clonotype: No antigen is known for it.

Study-wide results and limits: Most thyroid-expanded clonotypes above 0.001 were also found in blood.

The investigators amplified TCR beta CDR3 regions from RNA transcripts. The HTBI primer set drove a first-round RT-PCR of the TCR CDR3. TCRdb used MiXCR to reprocess the multiplex PCR reads, holding one entry per CDR3 protein. Among approximately 400,000 distinct CDR3 sequences listed, about a sixth were seen once. The sequenced sample consisted of blood. The source is a woman aged 18-30 years with Graves' hyperthyroidism. The rearrangement links TRBV7-3 to TRBJ1-4; a possible D gene is TRBD1 (5 bases). The CDR3 nucleotides are TGTGCCAGCAGCTTAAGGGGGTCAACTAATGAAAAACTGTTTTTT. Amino acid sequence: CASSLRGSTNEKLFF.